These 5 T cell receptor beta chains came from one sample sequenced in a study of shared clonotypes between healthy human individuals. Profiling relied on immunoSEQ multiplex PCR, and the TCRdb table lists in-frame clones only, not all of them. The sample carries approximately 640,000 clones, roughly 70% recorded once. What was sequenced was memory CD4+ T cells sorted from blood. The subset is: CD45RA-negative fraction. The receptors originated from a woman aged 25 to 39 in good health.

V usage is TRBV5-8 and J usage is TRBJ2-1; the D call may be TRBD1 or TRBD2 (5 bases each). V was trimmed by 4 bases and J by 4 bases, leaving 9 bases between them. Germline CDR1 and CDR2: SGHTS and YDEGEE. The CDR3 spans 13 residues. The CDR3 DNA reads TGTGCCAGCAGCGGGGACGGGTACAATGAGCAGTTCTTC. This sequence encodes CASSGDGYNEQFF.

The V gene is TRBV10-1, the J gene TRBJ1-2, with a weak D call TRBD1 (5 bases). This CDR3 has 13 amino acids. Germline V gene lookup returns CDR1 WNHNN and CDR2 SYGVQD (reference sequence). With 6 bases removed from V and 4 bases from J, the gap between germline ends came to 12 bases. CDR3 amino acids: CASSAQGSYGYTF. The CDR3 region has the DNA TGCGCCAGCAGCGCCCAGGGATCCTATGGCTACACCTTC.

The genes are TRBV29-1 and TRBJ2-5, with 7 nucleotides matching TRBD1. The V gene end was trimmed by 5 bases and the J gene end by 6 bases; junction bases not matched to a gene: 12. The germline V gene has CDR1 SQVTM and CDR2 ANQGSEA. The CDR3 extends over 14 amino acids. The CDR3 loop reads CSVRYRGIEQTQYF. CDR3 DNA sequence: TGCAGCGTTCGATACAGGGGAATAGAACAGACCCAGTACTTC. Based on the CDR3 plus reference TRBV29-1 and TRBJ2-5, the full variable domain is SAVISQKPSRDICQRGTSLTIQCQVDSQVTMMFWYRQQPGQSLTLIATANQGSEATYESGFVIDKFPISRPNLTFSTLTVSNMSPEDSSIYLCSVRYRGIEQTQYFGPGTRLLVL.

This clone was counted at least ten times. V is TRBV29-1 and J is TRBJ2-1; TRBD1 might be the D (6 bases). Germline-derived CDR1 and CDR2 are SQVTM and ANQGSEA. Trimming removed 7 bases from V and 10 bases from J, with 14 bases in between. The CDR3 runs to 11 residues. CDR3 protein: CSGNRASEQFF. The CDR3 region has the DNA TGCAGCGGGAACAGGGCATCCGAGCAGTTCTTC.

This clone was observed a handful of times. The rearrangement joins TRBV19 to TRBJ2-7; tentatively, D is TRBD2 (5 bases). This CDR3 is 17 amino acids long. Trimming took 0 bases from V and 2 from J, leaving 17 bases between them. Germline V lookup: CDR1 LNHDA, CDR2 SQIVND (reference sequence). For the CDR3, the DNA is TGTGCCAGTAGTATAGAGATCGGAAGAGGGAACCCCTACGAGCAGTACTTC. Protein: CASSIEIGRGNPYEQYF.